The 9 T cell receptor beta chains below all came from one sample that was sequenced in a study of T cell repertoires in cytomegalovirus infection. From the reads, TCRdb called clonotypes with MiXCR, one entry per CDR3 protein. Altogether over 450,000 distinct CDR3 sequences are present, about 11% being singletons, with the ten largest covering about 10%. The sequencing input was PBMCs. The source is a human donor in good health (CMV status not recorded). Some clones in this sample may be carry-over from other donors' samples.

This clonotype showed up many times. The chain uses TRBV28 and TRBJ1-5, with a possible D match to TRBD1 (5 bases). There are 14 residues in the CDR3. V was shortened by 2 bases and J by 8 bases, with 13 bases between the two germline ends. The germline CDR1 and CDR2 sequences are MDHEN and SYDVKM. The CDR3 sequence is CASSLLRGPKPQHF. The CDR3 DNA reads TGTGCCAGCAGTTTACTGAGGGGCCCCAAGCCCCAGCATTTT.

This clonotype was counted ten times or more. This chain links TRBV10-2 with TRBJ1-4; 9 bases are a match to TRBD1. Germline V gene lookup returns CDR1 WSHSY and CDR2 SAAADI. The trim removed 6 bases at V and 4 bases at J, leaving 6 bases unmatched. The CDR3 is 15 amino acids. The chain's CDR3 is CASSPRQGDNEKLFF. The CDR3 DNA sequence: TGCGCCAGCAGCCCCAGACAGGGGGATAATGAAAAACTGTTTTTT.

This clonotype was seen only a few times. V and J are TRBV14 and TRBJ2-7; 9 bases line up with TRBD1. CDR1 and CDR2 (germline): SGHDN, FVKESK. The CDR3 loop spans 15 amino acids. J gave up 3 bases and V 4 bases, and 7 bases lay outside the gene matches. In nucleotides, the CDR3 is TGTGCCAGCAGCCCGGGGACAGGGATGGACTACGAGCAGTACTTC. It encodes CASSPGTGMDYEQYF.

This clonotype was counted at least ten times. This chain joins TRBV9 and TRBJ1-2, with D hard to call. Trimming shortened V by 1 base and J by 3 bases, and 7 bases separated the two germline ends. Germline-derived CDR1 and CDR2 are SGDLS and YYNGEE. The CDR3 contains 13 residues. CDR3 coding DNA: TGTGCCAGCAGCGTAAGGTTTGACTATGGCTACACCTTC. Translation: CASSVRFDYGYTF.

CDR3 loop: CAISESREVGFDEQYF. The CDR3 DNA is TGTGCCATCAGTGAGTCGAGAGAGGTGGGGTTTGACGAGCAGTACTTC. The rearrangement links TRBV10-3 to TRBJ2-7; no clear D gene. The V and J ends lost 0 bases and 5 bases respectively, with 17 bases between them. CDR3 length: 16 residues. Per germline, CDR1 ENHRY and CDR2 SYGVKD.

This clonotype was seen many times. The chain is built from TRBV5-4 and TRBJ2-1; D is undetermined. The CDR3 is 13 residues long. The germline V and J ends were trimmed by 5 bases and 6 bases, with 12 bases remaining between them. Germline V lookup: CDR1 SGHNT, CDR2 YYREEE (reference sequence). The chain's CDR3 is CASRHPSGNEQFF. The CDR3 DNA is TGTGCCAGCAGACACCCCAGTGGCAATGAGCAGTTCTTC.

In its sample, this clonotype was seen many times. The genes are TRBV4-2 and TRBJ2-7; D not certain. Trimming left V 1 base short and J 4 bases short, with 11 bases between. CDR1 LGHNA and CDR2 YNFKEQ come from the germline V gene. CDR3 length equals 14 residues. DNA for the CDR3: TGTGCCAGCAGCCAAGCGGGCCAACCTTACGAGCAGTACTTC. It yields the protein CASSQAGQPYEQYF.

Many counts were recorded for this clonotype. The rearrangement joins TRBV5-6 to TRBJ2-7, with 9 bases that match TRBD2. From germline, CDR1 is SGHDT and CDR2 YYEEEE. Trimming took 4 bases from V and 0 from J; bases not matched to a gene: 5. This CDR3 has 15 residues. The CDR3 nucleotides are TGTGCCAGCAGCCCAGAGCGGGGGGTCTCCTACGAGCAGTACTTC. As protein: CASSPERGVSYEQYF.

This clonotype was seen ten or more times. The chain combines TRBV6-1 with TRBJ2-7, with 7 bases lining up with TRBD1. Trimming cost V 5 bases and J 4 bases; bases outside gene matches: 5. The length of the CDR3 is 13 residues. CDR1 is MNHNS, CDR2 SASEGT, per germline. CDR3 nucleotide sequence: TGTGCCAGCAGTCGGACAGGCAAATACGAGCAGTACTTC. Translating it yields CASSRTGKYEQYF.